The subject of this entry is one TCR beta chain. A few counts support this clonotype. The clone's antigen remains unknown. A much more abundant neighbour one base away suggests this may be a read error. A patient counted as having stable hyperthyroidism if there was no progression to ophthalmopathy within 18 months of follow-up. The hyperthyroidism patients were 18 to 65 years old and newly diagnosed, with a disease duration of less than 2 months. Anyone with other autoimmune diseases, uncontrolled infections, pregnancy or lactation was excluded from the study. Diagnosis relied on clinical symptoms, serum thyroxine, TRAb, thyroid ultrasound and orbital computed tomography. PBMCs were isolated from about 9.1 ml of fresh peripheral blood by Ficoll-Paque density gradient centrifugation. Total RNA was extracted with Trizol reagent and quality-checked on an Agilent 2100 Bioanalyzer. These data are taken from a study of Graves' ophthalmopathy and Graves' hyperthyroidism (dated by TCRdb to the late 2010s). Study-level background: Peripheral blood samples were taken at the time of initial diagnosis, before any treatment was given. To explore V-J signatures that distinguish ophthalmopathy from hyperthyroidism, a discovery set of about a hundred patients was enrolled, made up of 40 to 45 with ophthalmopathy and around 60 with stable hyperthyroidism. In roughly 6 hyperthyroidism patients, T-cell repertoires of thyroid tissue and blood were compared. TCR beta repertoire signatures were used to distinguish Graves' ophthalmopathy from Graves' hyperthyroidism and to predict progression to ophthalmopathy. The 100 or so discovery patients were randomly divided into training and test sets at a 7:3 ratio. Once sampling was done, hyperthyroidism patients were given methimazole at a starting dose of 30 mg daily, while ophthalmopathy patients were given high-dose intravenous methylprednisolone. In total, approximately 140 blood samples were TCR-sequenced: around 42 ophthalmopathy, approximately 80 hyperthyroidism and about 17 hyperthyroidism-to-ophthalmopathy patients. For independent validation, a separate cohort was made up of fewer than 20 hyperthyroidism patients plus 17 patients who later progressed from hyperthyroidism to ophthalmopathy.

Points the paper makes about the study in general: In validation, the model predicted ophthalmopathy progression with about 71% sensitivity and approximately 78% specificity; about a dozen predicted patients were CT-confirmed with GO in a median of about 7.1 months. No statistical method was used to predetermine the sample size, and group allocation was not hidden from the investigators. Among expanded thyroid clonotypes with frequency above 0.001, most also showed up in blood, which suggests that blood repertoires may reflect the thyroid immune response. The 13-signature model separated ophthalmopathy from stable hyperthyroidism with approximately 88% sensitivity and roughly 84% specificity in cross-validation, and 80%/75% in the test set.

CDR1 is given as MNHEY and CDR2 as SVGAGI, both from the germline V gene. From the cysteine through the phenylalanine, the CDR3 covers 14 amino acids. Of all the DNA, just the CDR3 is kept, 42 bases in frame from base 1. For repertoire sequencing, TCR beta CDR3 regions were amplified from RNA transcripts. A first-round RT-PCR used HTBI primers with the Qiagen OneStep RT-PCR kit, followed by a second-round multiplex PCR, size selection and purification. The libraries underwent paired-end sequencing with 100 bp reads on an Illumina HiSeq2000. As for the authors' bioinformatics: SOAPnuke was used to process the reads, throwing out any read that had adapters, had uncalled bases, had a mean Phred below 15, or lacked an exact constant-primer or identifier match. COPE v1.2.5 was used to merge the high-quality paired reads. Clonotypes were defined as unique nucleotide sequences and were aligned to IMGT TRB V, D and J references using MiTCR v1.1. The analysis was limited to V-J combinations with a frequency above 0.0001, which together covered 99% to 99.2% of the repertoires. For each V-J combination, a TCR clonal expansion and chaos score was defined as F50 clonal expansion divided by the chaos observed in the TCRdist matrix. Welch's t-statistics and random forest were used to reduce features to about a dozen V-J combinations, which were fed into a naive Bayes classifier. Thyroid-blood repertoire similarity was quantified with the Morisita-Horn index. TCRdb's own reprocessing of the public reads used fastp at Q25 and MiXCR and kept productive beta chains. Under each unique CDR3 protein, matching rows form one entry showing the most common genes and DNA. The authors' filters were not applied to this entry. Counted in this sample were 680,000 or so distinct CDR3 sequences; around a fifth of them appeared once. In total, the top ten clones hold around 6.5% of the sample.

The V and J genes are TRBV6-5 and TRBJ1-3; TRBD1 is a weak D gene call, 6 bases matching. This clonotype originated in a woman between 18 and 30 years old with stable Graves' hyperthyroidism. Some clones in this sample may be carry-over from other donors' samples. Donor details come from another sample of the same person, matched by shared clones. Sequencing was done on a sample of peripheral blood. For the CDR3, the sequence is CASSHRESGNPIYF. In nucleotides, the sequence is TGTGCCAGCAGTCACAGGGAATCTGGAAACCCCATATATTTT.